Sequencing of this T cell receptor (beta chain) was carried out in a study of CD8 T cells in Susac syndrome. V lost 4 bases, J lost 7 bases, and 5 bases stayed unmatched. There are 14 residues in the CDR3. CDR1 and CDR2 from the germline V gene are LGHDT and YNNKEL (reference sequence). RNA was extracted with the RNeasy kit, and a quantity of about 0.45 to 1 ug was reverse transcribed using random hexamers. Via MiXCR, TCRdb re-called the immunoSEQ multiplex PCR reads, giving one row per CDR3 protein. This table has around 150,000 distinct CDR3 sequences, around 93% appearing once. The TCR sequence derives from a human donor in good health. The sample comprised CD4+ T cells from PBMCs. The V and J genes are TRBV3-1 and TRBJ1-5; 9 bases agree with TRBD1. DNA of the CDR3: TGTGCCAGCAGCCCCGGACAGGGGTACCAGCCCCAGCATTTT. Amino acid sequence: CASSPGQGYQPQHF.